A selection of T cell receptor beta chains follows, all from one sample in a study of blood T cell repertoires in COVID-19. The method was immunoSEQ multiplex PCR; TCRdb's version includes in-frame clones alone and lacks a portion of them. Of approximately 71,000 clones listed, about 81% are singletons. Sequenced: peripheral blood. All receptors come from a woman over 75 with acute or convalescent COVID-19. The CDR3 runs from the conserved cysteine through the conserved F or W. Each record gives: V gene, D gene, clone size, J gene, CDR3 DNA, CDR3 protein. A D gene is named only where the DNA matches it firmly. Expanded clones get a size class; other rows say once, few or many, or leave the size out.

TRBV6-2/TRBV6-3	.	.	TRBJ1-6	TGTGCCAGCAGTTACCCGGGGATTTCACCCCTCCACTTT	CASSYPGISPLHF
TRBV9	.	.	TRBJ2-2	TGTGCCAGCAGCGTAGCCCCGGTTTCAAGGAACACCGGGGAGCTGTTTTTT	CASSVAPVSRNTGELFF
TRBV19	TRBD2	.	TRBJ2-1	TGTGCCAGTAGTATAGGGGCGGGAGGGCCGAAGTATGAGCAGTTCTTC	CASSIGAGGPKYEQFF
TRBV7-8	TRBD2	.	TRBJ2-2	TGTGCCAGCAGCTTAGCGCGGGTAGCGGGAGGGTCACGGGACACCGGGGAGCTGTTTTTT	CASSLARVAGGSRDTGELFF
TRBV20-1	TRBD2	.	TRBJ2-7	TGCAGTGCTAGTCCAAGGGCTAGCGGGAGTGCCGAGCAGTACTTC	CSASPRASGSAEQYF
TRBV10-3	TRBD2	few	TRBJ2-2	TGTGCCATCAGTGAGGGGAGGGGTACCGGGGAGCTGTTTTTT	CAISEGRGTGELFF
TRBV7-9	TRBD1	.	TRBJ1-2	TGTGCCAGCAGCTTAGCGCAGGACAGGGGGCGAGAAGGTGTCTTC	CASSLAQDRGREGVF
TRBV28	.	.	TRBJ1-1	TGTGCCAGCAGTCCAACTAACACTGAAGCTTTCTTT	CASSPTNTEAFF
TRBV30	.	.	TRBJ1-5	TGTGCCTGGAGCGAGCGAGGGAATCAGCCCCAGCATTTT	CAWSERGNQPQHF
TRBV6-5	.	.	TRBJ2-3	TGTGCCAGCAGCCCCCGGGACATAGATACGCAGTATTTT	CASSPRDIDTQYF
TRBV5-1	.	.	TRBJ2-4	TGCGCCAGCAGCTTGTTCGTCCGGGACTCTCCCAAAAACATTCAGTACTTC	CASSLFVRDSPKNIQYF
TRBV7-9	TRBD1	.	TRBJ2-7	TGTGCCAGCAGCTCATCACAGGGGTTTACCTACGAGCAGTACTTC	CASSSSQGFTYEQYF
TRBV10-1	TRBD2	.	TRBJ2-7	TGCGCCAGCCAGTTAGCGGGAGGTAACGAGCAGTACTTC	CASQLAGGNEQYF
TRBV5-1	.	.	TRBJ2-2	TGCGCCAGCAGCTTCGACACGCAGGGCCTGGGGGAGCTGTTTTTT	CASSFDTQGLGELFF
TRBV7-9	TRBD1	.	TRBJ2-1	TGTGCCAGCAGCCCCGGGACAGGGGCGTACAATGAGCAGTTCTTC	CASSPGTGAYNEQFF
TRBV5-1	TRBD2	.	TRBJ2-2	TGCGCCAGTATGACTAGCGGGGTAGTGTCCGGGGAGCTGTTTTTT	CASMTSGVVSGELFF
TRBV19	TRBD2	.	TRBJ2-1	TGTGCCAGTAGTTTGGGGACTAGCGGTCGCTCCTACAATGAGCAGTTCTTC	CASSLGTSGRSYNEQFF
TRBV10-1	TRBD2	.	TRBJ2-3	TGCGCCACCCGCGGGACTAGCGGAACAGATACGCAGTATTTT	CATRGTSGTDTQYF
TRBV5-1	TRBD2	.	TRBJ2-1	TGCGCCAGCAGCTTTCCAGCGGGAGCCTACAATGAGCAGTTCTTC	CASSFPAGAYNEQFF
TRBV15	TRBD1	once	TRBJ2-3	TGTGCCACCAGCAGAACAGGGGGGACGACAGATACGCAGTATTTT	CATSRTGGTTDTQYF
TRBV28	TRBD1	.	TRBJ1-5	TGTGCCAGCAGCCGAGGACAGGGTAGCAATCAGCCCCAGCATTTT	CASSRGQGSNQPQHF
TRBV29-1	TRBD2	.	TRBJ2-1	TGCAGCGTAGTGGGGACTAGCGGGAGGGGGGAAGGGCAGTTCTTC	CSVVGTSGRGEGQFF
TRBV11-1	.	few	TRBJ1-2	TGTGCCAGCAGCTTAGCCACTGAGTATGGCTACACCTTC	CASSLATEYGYTF
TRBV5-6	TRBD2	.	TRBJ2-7	TGTGCCAGCAGGGGGCGACCGGGACTAGCGCTCGAGCAGTACTTC	CASRGRPGLALEQYF
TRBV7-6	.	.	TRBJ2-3	TGTGCCAGCAGCTCACCCGACCGCACTGAGCCGCGGGATAGCACAGATACGCAGTATTTT	CASSSPDRTEPRDSTDTQYF
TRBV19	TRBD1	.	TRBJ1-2	TGTGCCAGTAGTACGGGACAGTGGGACTATGGCTACACCTTC	CASSTGQWDYGYTF
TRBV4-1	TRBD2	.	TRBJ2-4	TGCGCCAGCAGCCAAGAAGGAGCGGGAGGGGACATTCAGTACTTC	CASSQEGAGGDIQYF
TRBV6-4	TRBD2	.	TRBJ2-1	TGTGCCAGCAGTGACTTACCGGGACTAGCGGGAAAGTTCTTC	CASSDLPGLAGKFF
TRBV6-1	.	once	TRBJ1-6	TGTGCCAGCAGTGATTCAGGGATGGGGTCACCCCTCCACTTT	CASSDSGMGSPLHF